The 3 T cell receptor beta chains below all came from one sample that was sequenced in a study of T cell repertoires in cytomegalovirus infection. TCRdb used MiXCR to reprocess the reads, holding one entry per CDR3 protein. The sample has fewer than 550,000 distinct CDR3 sequences, roughly 29% seen once; the top ten hold 13%. Sequenced input: PBMCs. The origin of the receptors is a human donor in good health (CMV status not recorded). Some clones in this sample may be carry-over from other donors' samples.

This clonotype was observed a single time. A much larger clone is a single base away; this may be a read error. The genes are TRBV11-2 and TRBJ2-5; 13 nucleotides align to TRBD2. The DNA matches TRBJ2-1 better at its end, which makes the J call doubtful. Germline assignment: CDR1 SGHAT and CDR2 FQNNGV. The CDR3 is 16 residues long. CDR3 region: CASSRGLAGLQETQFF. The CDR3 DNA reads as TGTGCCAGCAGCCGGGGACTAGCGGGACTCCAAGAGACCCAGTTCTTC.

This clonotype was seen repeatedly, ten times or more. V usage is TRBV7-2 and J usage is TRBJ2-1; TRBD2 agrees at 14 bases. Germline assignment: CDR1 SGHTA and CDR2 FQGNSA. Trimming at V came to 1 base and at J to 6 bases, leaving 8 bases not matched to a gene. The CDR3 extends over 18 amino acids. CDR3 nucleotides: TGTGCCAGCAGCTTAGTGGGACTAGCGGGAGATCATCCCAATGAGCAGTTCTTC. Translated, it gives CASSLVGLAGDHPNEQFF.

For this clonotype: It is unclear where the CDR3 begins or ends on the DNA, so no DNA is shown, and the CDR3 is as TCRdb lists it. The V gene is TRBV12-3 or TRBV12-4, the J gene TRBJ2-5; the DNA was not compared with TRBD1, the D call given in the table. From its first to its last residue, the CDR3 has 14 amino acids. The CDR3 region is CASSSSAGGETQYF.